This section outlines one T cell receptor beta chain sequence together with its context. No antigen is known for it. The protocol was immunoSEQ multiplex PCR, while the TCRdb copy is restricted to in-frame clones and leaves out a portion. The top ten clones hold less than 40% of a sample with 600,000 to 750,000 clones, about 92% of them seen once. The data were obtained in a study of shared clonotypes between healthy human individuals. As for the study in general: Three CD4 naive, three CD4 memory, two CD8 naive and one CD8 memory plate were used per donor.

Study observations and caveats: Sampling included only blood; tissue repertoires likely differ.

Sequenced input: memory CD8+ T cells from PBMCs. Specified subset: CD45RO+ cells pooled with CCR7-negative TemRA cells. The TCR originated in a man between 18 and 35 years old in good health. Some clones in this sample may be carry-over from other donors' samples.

The CDR3 nucleotides are TGTGCCAGCAGCTTTTCTTTAGGTGGGGACGAGCAGTACTTC. Translating gives CASSFSLGGDEQYF. The V and J genes are TRBV7-9 and TRBJ2-7, with D uncertain. Trimming cost V 3 bases and J 5 bases, with 14 bases left between them. The CDR3 length is 14 residues. CDR1 and CDR2 from the germline V gene are SEHNR and FQNEAQ (reference sequence).